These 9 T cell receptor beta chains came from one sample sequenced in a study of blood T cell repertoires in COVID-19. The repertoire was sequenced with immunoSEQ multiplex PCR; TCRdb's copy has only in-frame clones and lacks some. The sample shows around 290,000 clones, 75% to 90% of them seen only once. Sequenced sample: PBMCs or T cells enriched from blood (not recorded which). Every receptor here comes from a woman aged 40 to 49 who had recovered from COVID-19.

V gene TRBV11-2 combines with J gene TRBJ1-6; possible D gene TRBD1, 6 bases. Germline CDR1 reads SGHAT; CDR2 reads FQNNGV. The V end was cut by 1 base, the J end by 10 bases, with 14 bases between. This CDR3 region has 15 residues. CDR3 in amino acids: CASSLVGTNRSPLHF. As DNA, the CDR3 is TGTGCCAGCAGCTTAGTAGGGACAAACCGCTCACCCCTCCACTTT.

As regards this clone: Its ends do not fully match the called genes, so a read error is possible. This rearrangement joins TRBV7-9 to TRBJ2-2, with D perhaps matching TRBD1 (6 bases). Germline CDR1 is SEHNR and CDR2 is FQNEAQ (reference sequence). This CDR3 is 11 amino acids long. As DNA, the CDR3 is TGTGCCAGCAGTCAGAGCCCCCGACAGGTTTTT. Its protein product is CASSQSPRQVF.

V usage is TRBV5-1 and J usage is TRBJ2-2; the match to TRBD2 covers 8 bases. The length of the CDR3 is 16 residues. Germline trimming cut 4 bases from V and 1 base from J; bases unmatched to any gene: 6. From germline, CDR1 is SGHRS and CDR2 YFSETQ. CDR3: CASSPGGSGNTGELFF. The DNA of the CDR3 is TGCGCCAGCAGCCCGGGGGGGAGCGGGAACACCGGGGAGCTGTTTTTT.

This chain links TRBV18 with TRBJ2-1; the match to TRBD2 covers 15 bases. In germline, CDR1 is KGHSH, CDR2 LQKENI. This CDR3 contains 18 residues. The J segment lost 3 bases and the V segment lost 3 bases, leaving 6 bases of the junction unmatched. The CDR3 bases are TGTGCCAGCTCACCGGCGGGACTAGCGGGGGGTATCTACAATGAGCAGTTCTTC. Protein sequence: CASSPAGLAGGIYNEQFF.

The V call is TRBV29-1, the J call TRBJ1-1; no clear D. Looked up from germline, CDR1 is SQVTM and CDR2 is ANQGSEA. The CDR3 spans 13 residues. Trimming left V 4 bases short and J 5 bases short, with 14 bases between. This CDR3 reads CSVAPNPRTEAFF. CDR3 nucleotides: TGCAGCGTTGCACCTAACCCACGAACTGAAGCTTTCTTT.

CDR3 sequence (DNA): TGTGCCTGGAACCCGACAGGAACCTTCTATGGCTACACCTTC. Its translation is CAWNPTGTFYGYTF. This chain joins TRBV30 and TRBJ1-2, with D maybe TRBD1 (6 bases). V dropped 4 bases and J dropped 4 bases, with 16 bases sitting between them. The CDR3 loop spans 14 amino acids. Germline assignment: CDR1 GTSNPN and CDR2 SVGIG (reference sequence). The entire variable domain, with the rest obtained from reference TRBV30 and TRBJ1-2, is as follows: SQTIHQWPATLVQPVGSPLSLECTVEGTSNPNLYWYRQAAGRGLQLLFYSVGIGQISSEVPQNLSASRPQDRQFILSSKKLLLSDSGFYLCAWNPTGTFYGYTFGSGTRLTVV.

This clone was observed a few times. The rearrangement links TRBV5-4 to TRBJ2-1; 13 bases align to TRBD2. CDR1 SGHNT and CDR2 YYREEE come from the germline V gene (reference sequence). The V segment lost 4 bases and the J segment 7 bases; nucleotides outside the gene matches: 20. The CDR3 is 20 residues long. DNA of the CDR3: TGTGCCAGCAGCCCTCGTACTAGCGGGGGGGCTCAATTCCTCTCAAATGAGCAGTTCTTC. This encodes CASSPRTSGGAQFLSNEQFF.

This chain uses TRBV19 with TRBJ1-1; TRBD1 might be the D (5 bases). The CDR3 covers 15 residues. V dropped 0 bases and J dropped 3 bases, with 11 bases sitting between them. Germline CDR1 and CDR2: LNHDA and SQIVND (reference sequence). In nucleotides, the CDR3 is TGTGCCAGTAGTATAGATCCAGGGCGAGACACTGAAGCTTTCTTT. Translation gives CASSIDPGRDTEAFF.

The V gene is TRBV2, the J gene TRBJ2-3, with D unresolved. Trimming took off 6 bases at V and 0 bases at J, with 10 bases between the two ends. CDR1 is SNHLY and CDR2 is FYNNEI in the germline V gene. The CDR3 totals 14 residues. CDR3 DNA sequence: TGTGCCAGCAGGACACGCGAGAGCACAGATACGCAGTATTTT. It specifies CASRTRESTDTQYF.